Shown below are 2 T cell receptor beta chains from a single sample sequenced in a study of T cells after yellow fever vaccination. TCRdb independently ran MiXCR on the 5' RACE reads; one entry per CDR3 protein. The sample lists 200,000 to 250,000 distinct CDR3 sequences, approximately 3.2% occurring once. Material: CD4+ T cells sorted from PBMCs, obtained 10 days after the yellow fever booster vaccination. These receptors all stem from a young man who received the YFV17D yellow fever vaccine.

There are many counts of this clonotype. The rearrangement uses TRBV20-1 and TRBJ2-1; TRBD2 aligns across 9 bases. The CDR3 is made up of 14 amino acids. Unmatched junction bases numbered 8, after V lost 3 bases and J lost 8 bases. CDR1 DFQATT and CDR2 SNEGSKA come from the germline V gene (reference sequence). The CDR3 region has the DNA TGCAGTGCTAGCCTCGCGGGGGGGCCGTATGAGCAGTTCTTC. Encoded protein: CSASLAGGPYEQFF.

A few counts support this clonotype. CDR3 amino acids: CASSQVGQGARGYTF. CDR3 sequence (DNA): TGCGCCAGCAGCCAAGTTGGACAGGGGGCGCGGGGCTACACCTTC. The V gene is TRBV4-1, the J gene TRBJ1-2; TRBD1 aligns across 11 bases. Trimming removed 1 base from V and 8 bases from J; junction bases left unmatched: 6. Germline V lookup: CDR1 MGHRA, CDR2 YSYEKL. The CDR3 totals 15 residues.